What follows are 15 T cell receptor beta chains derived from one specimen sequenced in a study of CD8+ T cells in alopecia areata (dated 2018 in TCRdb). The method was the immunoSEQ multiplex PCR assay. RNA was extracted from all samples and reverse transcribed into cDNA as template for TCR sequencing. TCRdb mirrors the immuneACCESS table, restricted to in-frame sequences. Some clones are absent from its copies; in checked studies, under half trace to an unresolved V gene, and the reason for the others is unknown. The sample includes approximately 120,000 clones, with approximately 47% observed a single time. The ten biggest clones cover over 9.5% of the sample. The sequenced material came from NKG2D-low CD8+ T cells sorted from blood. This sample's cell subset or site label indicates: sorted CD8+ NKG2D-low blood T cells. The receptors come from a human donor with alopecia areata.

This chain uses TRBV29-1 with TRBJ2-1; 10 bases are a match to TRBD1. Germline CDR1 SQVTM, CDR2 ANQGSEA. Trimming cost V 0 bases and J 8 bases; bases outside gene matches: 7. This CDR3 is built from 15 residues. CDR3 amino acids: CSVEDPGTGEHEQFF. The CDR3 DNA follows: TGCAGCGTTGAAGATCCCGGGACAGGGGAACATGAGCAGTTCTTC.

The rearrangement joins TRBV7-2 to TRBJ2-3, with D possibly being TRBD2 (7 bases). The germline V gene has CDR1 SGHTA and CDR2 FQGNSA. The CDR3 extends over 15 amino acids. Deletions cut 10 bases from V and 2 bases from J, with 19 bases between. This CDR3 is CATRYRGADTDTQYF. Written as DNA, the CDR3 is TGTGCCACCAGATATCGGGGGGCCGACACAGATACGCAGTATTTT.

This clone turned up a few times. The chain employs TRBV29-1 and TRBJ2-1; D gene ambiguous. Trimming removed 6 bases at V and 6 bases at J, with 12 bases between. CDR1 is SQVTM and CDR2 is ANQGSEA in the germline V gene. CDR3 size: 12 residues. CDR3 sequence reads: CSVSPASNEQFF. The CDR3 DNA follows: TGCAGCGTCTCCCCGGCGAGCAATGAGCAGTTCTTC.

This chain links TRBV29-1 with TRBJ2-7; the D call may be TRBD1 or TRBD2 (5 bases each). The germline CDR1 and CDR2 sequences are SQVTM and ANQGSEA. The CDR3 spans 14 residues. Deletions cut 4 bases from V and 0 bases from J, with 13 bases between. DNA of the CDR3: TGCAGCGTTGCAGGGTGGGGGAGCTCCTACGAGCAGTACTTC. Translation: CSVAGWGSSYEQYF.

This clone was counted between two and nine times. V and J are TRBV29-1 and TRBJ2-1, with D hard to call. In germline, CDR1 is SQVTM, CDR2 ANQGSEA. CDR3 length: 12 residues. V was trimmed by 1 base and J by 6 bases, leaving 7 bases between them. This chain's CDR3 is CSVEGESNEQFF. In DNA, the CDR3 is TGCAGCGTTGAAGGGGAAAGCAATGAGCAGTTCTTC.

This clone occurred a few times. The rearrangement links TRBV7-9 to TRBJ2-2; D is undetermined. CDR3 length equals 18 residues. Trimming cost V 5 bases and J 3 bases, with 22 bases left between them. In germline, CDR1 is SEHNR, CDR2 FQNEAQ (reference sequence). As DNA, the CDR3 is TGTGCCAGCAGCCAAAGAAACTATATCTTCCTGCACACCGGGGAGCTGTTTTTT. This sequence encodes CASSQRNYIFLHTGELFF.

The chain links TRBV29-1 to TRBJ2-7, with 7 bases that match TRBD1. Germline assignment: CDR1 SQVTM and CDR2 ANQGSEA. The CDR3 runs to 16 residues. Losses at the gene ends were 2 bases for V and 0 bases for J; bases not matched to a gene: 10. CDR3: CSVEMSLAGGSYEQYF. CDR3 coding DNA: TGCAGCGTTGAAATGTCGTTGGCAGGGGGCTCCTACGAGCAGTACTTC.

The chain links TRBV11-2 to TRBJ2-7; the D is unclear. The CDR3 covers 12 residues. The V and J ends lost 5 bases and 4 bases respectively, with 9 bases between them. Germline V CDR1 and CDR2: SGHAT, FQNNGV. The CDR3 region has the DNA TGTGCCAGCAGCCACGGTTCGTACGAGCAGTACTTC. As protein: CASSHGSYEQYF.

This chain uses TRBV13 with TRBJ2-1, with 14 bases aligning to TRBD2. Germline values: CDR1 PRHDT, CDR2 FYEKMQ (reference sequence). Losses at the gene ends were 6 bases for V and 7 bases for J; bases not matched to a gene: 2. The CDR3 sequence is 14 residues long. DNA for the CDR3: TGTGCCAGCAGGGGACTAGCGGGAGTAAATGAGCAGTTCTTC. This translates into CASRGLAGVNEQFF.

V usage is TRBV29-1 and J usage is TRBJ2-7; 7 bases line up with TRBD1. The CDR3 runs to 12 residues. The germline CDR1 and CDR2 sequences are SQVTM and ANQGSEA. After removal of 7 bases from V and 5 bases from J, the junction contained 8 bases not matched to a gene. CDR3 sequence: CSAYADRDEQYF. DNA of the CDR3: TGCAGCGCCTACGCAGACAGGGACGAGCAGTACTTC.

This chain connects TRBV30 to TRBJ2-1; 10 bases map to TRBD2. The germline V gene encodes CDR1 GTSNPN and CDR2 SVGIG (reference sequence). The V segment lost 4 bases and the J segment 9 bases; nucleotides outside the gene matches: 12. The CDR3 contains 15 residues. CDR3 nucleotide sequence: TGTGCCTGGATGGTTTCTAGCGGGGGTTCTTCTGAGCAGTTCTTC. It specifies CAWMVSSGGSSEQFF.

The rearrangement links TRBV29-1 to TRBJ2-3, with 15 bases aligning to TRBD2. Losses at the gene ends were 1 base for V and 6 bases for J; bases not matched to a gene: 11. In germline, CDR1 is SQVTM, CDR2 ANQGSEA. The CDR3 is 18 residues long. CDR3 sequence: CSVEGTSGGAIEVDTQYF. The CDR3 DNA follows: TGCAGCGTTGAAGGGACTAGCGGGGGGGCCATAGAAGTTGATACGCAGTATTTT.

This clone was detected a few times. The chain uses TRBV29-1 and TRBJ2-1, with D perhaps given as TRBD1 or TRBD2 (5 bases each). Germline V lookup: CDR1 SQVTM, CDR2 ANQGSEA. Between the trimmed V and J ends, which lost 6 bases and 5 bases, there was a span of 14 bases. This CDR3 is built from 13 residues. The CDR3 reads CSVWRGGNNEQFF. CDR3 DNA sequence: TGCAGCGTATGGCGTGGGGGTAACAATGAGCAGTTCTTC.

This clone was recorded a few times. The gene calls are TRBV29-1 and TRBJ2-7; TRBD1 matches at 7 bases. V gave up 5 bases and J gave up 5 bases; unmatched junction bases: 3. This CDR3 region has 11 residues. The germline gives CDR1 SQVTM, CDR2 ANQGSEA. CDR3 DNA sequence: TGCAGCGTTAAGACAGGGAACGAGCAGTACTTC. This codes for CSVKTGNEQYF.

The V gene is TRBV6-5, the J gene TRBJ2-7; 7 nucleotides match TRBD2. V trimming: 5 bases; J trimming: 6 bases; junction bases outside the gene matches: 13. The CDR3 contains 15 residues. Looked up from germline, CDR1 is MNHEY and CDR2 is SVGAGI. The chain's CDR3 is CASSPGAGVSGEQYF. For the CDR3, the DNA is TGTGCCAGCAGTCCCGGGGCGGGGGTCTCCGGCGAGCAGTACTTC.